The 12 T cell receptor beta chains below all came from one sample that was sequenced in a study of spatial heterogeneity in lung cancer. Via MiXCR, TCRdb re-called the 5' RACE reads, giving one row per CDR3 protein. In the table there are roughly 79,000 distinct CDR3 sequences, about 7.8% of which are singletons. The time point: sample taken at primary tumor resection. Sequenced here: PBMCs, sampled at surgery. The receptors were gathered from a male donor with early-stage non-small cell lung cancer.

This clonotype has at least ten counts. The chain is built from TRBV7-9 and TRBJ1-1; 7 bases fit TRBD1. The CDR3 is made up of 15 amino acids. Losses at the gene ends were 6 bases for V and 1 base for J; bases not matched to a gene: 8. Germline lookup yields CDR1 SEHNR and CDR2 FQNEAQ (reference sequence). CDR3 in DNA: TGTGCCAGCAGGTCACAGGGGCGGAAGAACACTGAAGCTTTCTTT. It specifies CASRSQGRKNTEAFF. The full variable domain, rest sourced from reference TRBV7-9 and TRBJ1-1, is DTGVSQNPRHKITKRGQNVTFRCDPISEHNRLYWYRQTLGQGPEFLTYFQNEAQLEKSRLLSDRFSAERPKGSFSTLEIQRTEQGDSAMYLCASRSQGRKNTEAFFGQGTRLTVV.

This clonotype showed up just a few times. The rearrangement uses TRBV19 and TRBJ2-7; D possibly corresponds to TRBD2 (6 bases). This CDR3 has 15 amino acids. Germline V gives CDR1 LNHDA, CDR2 SQIVND (reference sequence). Trimming took 3 bases from V and 1 from J, leaving 13 bases between them. The CDR3: CASSMAGSGSYEQYF. CDR3 DNA sequence: TGTGCCAGTAGTATGGCGGGAAGCGGGTCCTACGAGCAGTACTTC. The full variable domain, with the rest looked up from reference TRBV19 and TRBJ2-7, is DGGITQSPKYLFRKEGQNVTLSCEQNLNHDAMYWYRQDPGQGLRLIYYSQIVNDFQKGDIAEGYSVSREKKESFPLTVTSAQKNPTAFYLCASSMAGSGSYEQYFGPGTRLTVT.

The rearrangement uses TRBV2 and TRBJ1-6; perhaps TRBD1 as D (6 bases). Per the germline V gene, CDR1 is SNHLY and CDR2 is FYNNEI. V was clipped by 2 bases and J by 8 bases, with 10 bases between them. This CDR3 spans 14 amino acids. This CDR3 reads CASSESGAYSPLHF. CDR3 DNA: TGTGCCAGCAGTGAATCGGGGGCGTATTCACCCCTCCACTTT.

V gene TRBV7-2 combines with J gene TRBJ2-1, with D perhaps matching TRBD1 or TRBD2 (5 bases each). The length of the CDR3 is 14 residues. The germline gives CDR1 SGHTA, CDR2 FQGNSA. Trimming shortened V by 5 bases and J by 6 bases, and 14 bases separated the two germline ends. The CDR3 sequence: CASSIPGRGNEQFF. For the CDR3, the DNA is TGTGCCAGCAGCATTCCGGGGCGAGGCAATGAGCAGTTCTTC.

The chain couples TRBV20-1 to TRBJ1-1; maybe TRBD1 (5 bases). CDR1 and CDR2 (germline): DFQATT, SNEGSKA (reference sequence). The germline V and J ends were trimmed by 0 bases and 0 bases, with 14 bases remaining between them. This CDR3 spans 16 amino acids. DNA of the CDR3: TGCAGTGCTAGAGATCACGGGGGACCCATGAACACTGAAGCTTTCTTT. It encodes CSARDHGGPMNTEAFF.

The rearrangement uses TRBV5-6 and TRBJ1-2; 7 bases match TRBD1. The CDR3 extends over 15 amino acids. V was clipped by 4 bases and J by 5 bases; unmatched bases: 11. Germline CDR1 SGHDT, CDR2 YYEEEE. CDR3 protein: CASSERTGPTYGYTF. The CDR3 DNA follows: TGTGCCAGCAGCGAGAGGACAGGCCCCACGTATGGCTACACCTTC.

The table lists this clonotype with many counts. The rearrangement uses TRBV5-5 and TRBJ2-5; no reliable D call. Trimming took off 4 bases at V and 0 bases at J, with 10 bases between the two ends. This CDR3 comprises 14 residues. CDR1 is SGHKS, CDR2 YYEKEE, per germline (reference sequence). The CDR3, as DNA: TGTGCCAGCAGCAGGGAACTATACCAAGAGACCCAGTACTTC. It translates to CASSRELYQETQYF.

This clonotype was counted ten times or more. The chain has TRBV10-3 and TRBJ2-7, with D tentatively TRBD1 or TRBD2 (6 bases each). Germline CDR1 is ENHRY and CDR2 is SYGVKD. Trimming left V 4 bases short and J 1 base short, with 14 bases between. CDR3 length: 15 amino acids. In nucleotides, the CDR3 is TGTGCCATCAGTGGTCGGGGGCTTCTTTCCTACGAGCAGTACTTC. Translating it yields CAISGRGLLSYEQYF.

Many counts were recorded for this clonotype. The rearrangement uses TRBV29-1 and TRBJ1-4; D possibly corresponds to TRBD1 (5 bases). Trimming removed 5 bases from V and 5 bases from J, with 12 bases in between. Germline CDR1 is SQVTM and CDR2 is ANQGSEA. The CDR3 totals 13 residues. The CDR3 here is CSVPQGPNEKLFF. CDR3 in DNA: TGCAGCGTTCCTCAGGGTCCGAATGAAAAACTGTTTTTT.

In its sample, this clonotype was seen many times. The chain couples TRBV6-5 to TRBJ1-5; unclear D gene. From germline, CDR1 is MNHEY and CDR2 SVGAGI. CDR3 size: 15 residues. Deletions cut 0 bases from V and 0 bases from J, with 6 bases between. CDR3 amino acids: CASSYSQISNQPQHF. DNA for the CDR3: TGTGCCAGCAGTTACTCGCAGATTAGCAATCAGCCCCAGCATTTT.

The chain links TRBV6-1 to TRBJ2-2; TRBD2 matches at 8 bases. This CDR3 comprises 16 residues. The trim removed 3 bases at V and 4 bases at J, leaving 7 bases unmatched. The V gene's germline CDR1 is MNHNS and CDR2 SASEGT. The CDR3 loop reads CASSDERERVTGELFF. CDR3 bases: TGTGCCAGCAGTGATGAGCGGGAGCGGGTCACCGGGGAGCTGTTTTTT.

Only a few counts were recorded for this clonotype. V and J are TRBV20-1 and TRBJ1-3, with unresolved D. From germline, CDR1 is DFQATT and CDR2 SNEGSKA (reference sequence). Between the trimmed V and J ends, which lost 0 bases and 11 bases, there was a span of 14 bases. This CDR3 contains 13 residues. CDR3 protein: CSARDLGGGSIYF. The CDR3, as DNA: TGCAGTGCTAGAGACCTCGGCGGTGGCTCCATATATTTT.